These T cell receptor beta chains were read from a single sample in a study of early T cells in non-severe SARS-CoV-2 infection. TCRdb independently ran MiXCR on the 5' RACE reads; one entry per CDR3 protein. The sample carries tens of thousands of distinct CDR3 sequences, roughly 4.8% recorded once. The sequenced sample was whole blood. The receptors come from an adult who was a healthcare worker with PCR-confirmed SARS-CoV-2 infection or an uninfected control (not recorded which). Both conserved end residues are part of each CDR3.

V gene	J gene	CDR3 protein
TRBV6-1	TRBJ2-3	CASSGGSGGLADTQYF
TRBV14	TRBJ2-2	CASRRGPGELFF
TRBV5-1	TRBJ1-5	CASSLEAGYSNQPQHF
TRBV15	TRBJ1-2	CATSRDISYGYTF
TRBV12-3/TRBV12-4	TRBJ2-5	CASRTAYQETLYF
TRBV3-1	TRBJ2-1	CASTPPSGAGGGLYEQFF
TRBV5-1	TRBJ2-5	CASSGAARETQYF
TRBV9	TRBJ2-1	CASSTFYNEQFF
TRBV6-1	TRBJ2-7	CASTLLAGGYEQYF
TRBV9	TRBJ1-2	CASSVEVSPPSGYTF
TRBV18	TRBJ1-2	CASSPWAGLYGYTF
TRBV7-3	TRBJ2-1	CASSLTWGTGSEQFF
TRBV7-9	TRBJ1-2	CASSQGAGNGGYTF
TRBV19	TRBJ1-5	CASSSINQPQHF
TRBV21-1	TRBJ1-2	CASSSRGWPVGYGYTF
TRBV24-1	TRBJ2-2	CATSDSRDSTGELFF
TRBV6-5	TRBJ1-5	CASSRQNNQPQHF
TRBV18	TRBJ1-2	CASSPPGSDYGYTF
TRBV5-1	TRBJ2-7	CASSLSAASYEQYF
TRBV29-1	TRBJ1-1	CSVEEGMNTEAFF
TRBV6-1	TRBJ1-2	CASSGAPTNYGYTF
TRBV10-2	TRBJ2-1	CASSRDYNEQFF
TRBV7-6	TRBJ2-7	CASSFGLAGADEQYF
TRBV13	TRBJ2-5	CASSSAGGTQETQYF
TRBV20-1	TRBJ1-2	CSARDQGWTVNYGYTF
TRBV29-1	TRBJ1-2	CSVVQATNYGYTF
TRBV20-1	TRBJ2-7	CSARPGTGLVEQYF
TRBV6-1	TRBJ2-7	CASSLIPGHEQYF
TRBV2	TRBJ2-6	CASSGGGYPGANVLTF
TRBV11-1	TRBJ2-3	CASSLSAGAVDTQYF
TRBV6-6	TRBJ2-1	CASSGRAGNNEQFF
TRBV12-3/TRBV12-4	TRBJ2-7	CASSLTGPWDEQYF
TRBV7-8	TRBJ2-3	CASSLLTTPSTDTQYF
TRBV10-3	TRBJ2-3	CAISESASGGPDTQYF
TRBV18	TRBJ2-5	CASSPPSGGKKTQYF